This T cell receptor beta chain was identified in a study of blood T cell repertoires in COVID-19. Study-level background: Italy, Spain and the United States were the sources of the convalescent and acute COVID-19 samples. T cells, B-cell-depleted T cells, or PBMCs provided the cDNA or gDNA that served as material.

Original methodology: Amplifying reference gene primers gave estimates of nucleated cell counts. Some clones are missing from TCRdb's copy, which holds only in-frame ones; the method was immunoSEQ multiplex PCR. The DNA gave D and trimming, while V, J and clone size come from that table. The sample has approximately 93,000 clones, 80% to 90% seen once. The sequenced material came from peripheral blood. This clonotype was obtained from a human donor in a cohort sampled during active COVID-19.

The CDR3 sequence: CASSLTGGSGTVMSIQYF. The CDR3 nucleotides read TGTGCCAGCAGCTTAACAGGTGGTAGCGGGACCGTCATGAGCATTCAGTACTTC. The genes are TRBV7-3 and TRBJ2-4; 8 bases align to TRBD2. V shed 0 bases and J 9 bases; nucleotides not matched to a gene: 16. Germline CDR1 SGHTA, CDR2 FQGTGA. The CDR3 loop spans 18 amino acids.